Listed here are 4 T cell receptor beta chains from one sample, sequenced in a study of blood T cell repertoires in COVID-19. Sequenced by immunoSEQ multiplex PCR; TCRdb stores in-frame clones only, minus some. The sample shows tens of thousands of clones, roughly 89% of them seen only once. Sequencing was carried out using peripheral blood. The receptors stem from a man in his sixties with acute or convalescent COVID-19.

The chain's CDR3 is CASSEGQGANSPLHF. The CDR3 DNA is TGTGCCAGCAGTGAAGGACAGGGGGCTAATTCACCCCTCCACTTT. This chain uses TRBV2 with TRBJ1-6; TRBD1 aligns across 10 bases. In germline, CDR1 is SNHLY, CDR2 FYNNEI. This CDR3 comprises 15 residues. V was pared by 1 base and J by 6 bases, with 0 bases of the junction left unmatched.

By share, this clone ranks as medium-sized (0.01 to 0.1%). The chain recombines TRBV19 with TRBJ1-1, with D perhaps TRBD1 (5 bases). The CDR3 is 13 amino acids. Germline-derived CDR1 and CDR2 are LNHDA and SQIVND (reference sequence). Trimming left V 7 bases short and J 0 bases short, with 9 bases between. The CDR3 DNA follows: TGTGCCAGTATGTGGGGCATGAACACTGAAGCTTTCTTT. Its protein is CASMWGMNTEAFF.

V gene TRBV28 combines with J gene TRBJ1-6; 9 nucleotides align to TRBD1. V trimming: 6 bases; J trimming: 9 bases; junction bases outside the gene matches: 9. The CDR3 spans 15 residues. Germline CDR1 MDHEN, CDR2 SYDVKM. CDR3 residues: CASRGQGPVGSPLHF. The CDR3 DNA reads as TGTGCCAGCAGGGGACAGGGCCCAGTTGGTTCACCCCTCCACTTT.

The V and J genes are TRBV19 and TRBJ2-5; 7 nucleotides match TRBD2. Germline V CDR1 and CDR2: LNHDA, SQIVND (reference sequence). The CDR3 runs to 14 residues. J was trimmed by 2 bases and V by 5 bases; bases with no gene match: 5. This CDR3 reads CASSPQAGQETQYF. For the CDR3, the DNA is TGTGCCAGTAGTCCCCAAGCGGGACAAGAGACCCAGTACTTC.